This T cell receptor beta chain was sequenced during a study of early T cells in non-severe SARS-CoV-2 infection. Tagging with unique molecular identifiers was applied to individual cDNA molecules. TCRdb re-analysed the 5' RACE reads in MiXCR, keeping a single row per CDR3 protein. The sample has 75,000 to 80,000 distinct CDR3 sequences, approximately 10% seen once. Trimming at V came to 6 bases and at J to 3 bases, leaving 7 bases not matched to a gene. This CDR3 has 15 amino acids. Germline CDR1 reads SGHTA; CDR2 reads FQGNSA. The specimen comprised whole blood, sampled at baseline. The clonotype was recovered from an adult who was a healthcare worker with PCR-confirmed SARS-CoV-2 infection or an uninfected control (not recorded which). The chain couples TRBV7-2 to TRBJ2-3; 9 bases fit TRBD1. As DNA, the CDR3 is TGTGCCAGCAGAGGAGGGACAGGGCTTACAGATACGCAGTATTTT. Translating it yields CASRGGTGLTDTQYF.